The clone carrying this T cell receptor (beta chain) has more than one count but fewer than ten. Antigen: not known. These data come from a study of CD8+CD57+ T cells in acquired aplastic anemia. Study results and caveats: Patient and control CD8+ Simpson's diversity was not significantly different. The same twenty-nine CD8+ CDR3 sequences occurred in patients and in controls.

V was cut by 1 base and J by 4 bases, with 11 bases left in between. The CDR3 sequence is 15 residues long. Per germline, CDR1 SNHLY and CDR2 FYNNEI. Whoever was chosen for sequencing had shown CD8+CD57+ cell expansion by flow cytometry. The cohort consisted entirely of patients having severe acquired aplastic anemia. Among the patients, none had received any therapy at the time of blood sampling. Genomic DNA, serving as template, underwent TCR beta VDJ and CDR3 profiling. A single record per CDR3 protein comes from TCRdb applying MiXCR to the reads. The top ten hold 6.5% to 8% of the sample, which has fewer than 250,000 distinct CDR3 sequences, 40% to 50% seen once.

Material: sorted CD4+, CD8+, or CD8+CD57+ T cells (not recorded which) from PBMCs. The source is a human donor with aplastic anemia. The chain uses TRBV2 and TRBJ2-1; D is perhaps TRBD2 (5 bases). The CDR3 region is CASSEGGFRYNEQFF. Written as DNA, the CDR3 is TGTGCCAGCAGTGAAGGAGGGTTCCGTTACAATGAGCAGTTCTTC. The whole variable domain, remainder taken from reference TRBV2 and TRBJ2-1, is EPEVTQTPSHQVTQMGQEVILRCVPISNHLYFYWYRQILGQKVEFLVSFYNNEISEKSEIFDDQFSVERPDGSNFTLKIRSTKLEDSAMYFCASSEGGFRYNEQFFGPGTRLTVL.